The sequence of this T cell receptor (beta chain) was determined in a study of T-cell reconstitution after alpha-beta-depleted transplantation in children. V shed 6 bases and J 6 bases; nucleotides not matched to a gene: 10. The CDR3 spans 14 residues. Per the germline V gene, CDR1 is SQVTM and CDR2 is ANQGSEA. Unique molecular identifiers tagged the TCRbeta library. TCRdb called the PCR reads again in MiXCR, with one record for every CDR3 protein. The sample consists of hundreds of thousands of distinct CDR3 sequences, 15% to 20% of them appearing once. This sequence was found in a human donor who donated a stem cell graft to a child with acute lymphoblastic leukemia. This specimen was PBMCs from the stem cell graft donor, taken from the stem cell graft. The rearrangement links TRBV29-1 to TRBJ1-5; the match to TRBD1 covers 8 bases. The CDR3 reads CSVAGQGAGQPQHF. In nucleotides, the CDR3 is TGCAGCGTGGCCGGGCAGGGGGCTGGTCAGCCCCAGCATTTT.